The TCR beta chain under discussion was sequenced for a study of shared clonotypes between healthy human individuals. Naive CD8 cells were CD45RO-negative, positively selected for CCR7, excluding terminally differentiated effector memory CD45RA+ cells. In regard to this clone: What it binds is not known.

Study findings and constraints: Owing to a small donor count, the genetic and exposure-history diversity represented was limited. Approximately 5.3% was the fraction of naive CD4 clonotypes found shared across a handful of donors. Generation of non-shared clonotypes was less probable than generation of clonotypes shared by all four donors.

V shed 7 bases and J shed 6 bases, with 15 bases lying between them. Germline V gives CDR1 MNHNY, CDR2 SVGAGI (reference sequence). This CDR3 comprises 14 residues. Every subset's genomic DNA went evenly onto several immunoSEQ plates. TCRdb's table, derived via immunoSEQ multiplex PCR, lists solely in-frame clones and lacks some. Of 2 million to 2.5 million clones in the sample, approximately 94% were seen once. The source of this sequence is a man younger than 35 in good health. Some clones in this sample may be carry-over from other donors' samples. The sequenced material came from naive CD8+ T cells from PBMCs. The chain is built from TRBV6-6 and TRBJ2-2; D could derive from TRBD1 or TRBD2 (6 bases each). In nucleotides, the CDR3 is TGTGCCAGCAATCTTCCGGGGGCCGCCGGGGAGCTGTTTTTT. Amino acids: CASNLPGAAGELFF.